The present entry profiles one T cell receptor beta chain with its context. This sample was taken from a study of blood T cell repertoires in COVID-19. The ends were cut back, 0 bases at V and 0 bases at J, with 7 bases in the middle. The length of the CDR3 is 15 residues. Germline lookup yields CDR1 SGDLS and CDR2 YYNGEE. Authors' processing steps: Amplifying reference gene primers gave estimates of nucleated cell counts. The assay was immunoSEQ multiplex PCR, and TCRdb's table has in-frame clones only and misses some. V and J calls and clone size are copied from that table; D and trimming were computed from the DNA. The profile shows about 58,000 clones, 85% of them singletons.

The chain couples TRBV9 to TRBJ1-3; D ambiguous. This receptor was identified in a human donor in a cohort sampled during active COVID-19. The sequencing input was peripheral blood. CDR3: CASSVAEGSGNTIYF. The CDR3 DNA reads TGTGCCAGCAGCGTAGCCGAGGGCTCTGGAAACACCATATATTTT.